These 29 T cell receptor beta chains came from one sample sequenced in a study of shared clonotypes between healthy human individuals (dated by TCRdb to the early 2020s). CD8 naive samples were CD45RO-negative cells positively selected for CCR7, giving a CD45RA+CCR7+ population that excluded TemRA cells. The method behind the library was the immunoSEQ multiplex PCR assay. Held by TCRdb, this immuneACCESS table contains in-frame sequences only and omits some clones. Under half of the omission traces to an unresolved V gene where checked; the cause of the rest is unknown. This sample comprises around 1,900,000 clones, roughly 95% of them detected only once. The leading ten clones occupy over 1.5% of the sample. The source material was naive CD8+ T cells from PBMCs. What this sample's cell subset or site label stands for: CD45RA+CCR7+. The receptors stem from a young man in good health. Some clones in this sample may be carry-over from other donors' samples.

V gene TRBV4-1 combines with J gene TRBJ2-5; 9 bases agree with TRBD1. The CDR3 is 15 residues long. The junction had 6 bases not matched to a gene; V was cut back by 3 bases and J by 4 bases. Germline V CDR1 and CDR2: MGHRA, YSYEKL. The CDR3 DNA follows: TGCGCCAGCAGCCACGGGACAGGGTGGTTAGAGACCCAGTACTTC. It translates to CASSHGTGWLETQYF.

CDR3 DNA: TGTGCCAGCAGGGTTACGGGCTTTTCTAGCACAGATACGCAGTATTTT. Translating it yields CASRVTGFSSTDTQYF. V and J are TRBV28 and TRBJ2-3, with D unclear. Germline CDR1 and CDR2: MDHEN and SYDVKM. This CDR3 has 16 residues. Trimming removed 6 bases from V and 0 bases from J, with 16 bases in between.

The V gene is TRBV4-3, the J gene TRBJ2-7, with 9 bases identical to TRBD1. The V gene end was trimmed by 3 bases and the J gene end by 0 bases; junction bases not matched to a gene: 3. In germline, CDR1 is LGHNA, CDR2 YSLEER. The CDR3 covers 15 residues. The CDR3 coding sequence is TGCGCCAGCAGCCATGGGACAGGGAGCTCCTACGAGCAGTACTTC. Translated: CASSHGTGSSYEQYF.

This clone was detected only once. The chain couples TRBV6-1 to TRBJ1-1; D ambiguous. This CDR3 contains 14 residues. Trimming took off 3 bases at V and 3 bases at J, with 11 bases between the two ends. CDR1 is MNHNS, CDR2 SASEGT, per germline. The CDR3: CASSENWKHTEAFF. The DNA for the CDR3 is TGTGCCAGCAGTGAGAATTGGAAGCACACTGAAGCTTTCTTT.

The rearrangement joins TRBV19 to TRBJ2-5; no reliable D call. Trimming shortened V by 3 bases and J by 2 bases, and 7 bases separated the two germline ends. The germline V gene encodes CDR1 LNHDA and CDR2 SQIVND (reference sequence). The CDR3 runs to 13 residues. Here the CDR3 reads CASSIVEQETQYF. The CDR3 region has the DNA TGTGCCAGTAGTATTGTAGAACAAGAGACCCAGTACTTC. The complete variable domain, with remaining parts taken from reference TRBV19 and TRBJ2-5, reads DGGITQSPKYLFRKEGQNVTLSCEQNLNHDAMYWYRQDPGQGLRLIYYSQIVNDFQKGDIAEGYSVSREKKESFPLTVTSAQKNPTAFYLCASSIVEQETQYFGPGTRLLVL.

The genes are TRBV15 and TRBJ2-7, with no clear D. The germline gives CDR1 LNHNV, CDR2 YYDKDF (reference sequence). CDR3 size: 13 residues. The V and J ends lost 0 bases and 5 bases respectively, with 8 bases between them. The CDR3 is CATSRDRSHEQYF. CDR3 bases: TGTGCCACCAGCAGAGATCGGAGTCACGAGCAGTACTTC.

V gene TRBV5-6 combines with J gene TRBJ1-2, with D possibly being TRBD1 (6 bases). The V end lost 0 bases, the J end lost 4 bases, and 13 bases lay between the germline ends. The CDR3 runs 15 residues. CDR1 is SGHDT and CDR2 is YYEEEE in the germline V gene. The CDR3 sequence is CASSLATGAIYGYTF. In DNA form, the CDR3 reads TGTGCCAGCAGCTTGGCCACGGGGGCTATCTATGGCTACACCTTC.

The CDR3 DNA is TGTGCCAGCAGCCCGAGGCCCAGCGGCGAGCAGTTCTTC. It yields the protein CASSPRPSGEQFF. This chain connects TRBV7-3 to TRBJ2-1, with D possibly TRBD2 on 5 matching bases. This CDR3 comprises 13 residues. CDR1 and CDR2 from the germline V gene are SGHTA and FQGTGA. V shed 5 bases and J shed 10 bases, with 15 bases lying between them.

Comment on this clone: The same CDR3 arises from other DNA sequences in this sample as well. V gene TRBV27 combines with J gene TRBJ2-7; no definite D call. Germline loops: CDR1 MNHEY, CDR2 SMNVEV (reference sequence). There are 13 residues in the CDR3. The germline V and J ends were trimmed by 2 bases and 4 bases, with 9 bases remaining between them. The CDR3: CASSLGGDYEQYF. CDR3 coding DNA: TGTGCCAGCAGTTTAGGTGGTGATTACGAGCAGTACTTC.

This chain uses TRBV28 with TRBJ1-5, with D uncertain. CDR1 and CDR2 from the germline V gene are MDHEN and SYDVKM. V gave up 4 bases and J gave up 0 bases, with 19 bases separating them. This CDR3 has 18 residues. CDR3 DNA sequence: TGTGCCAGCAGTTCCCCCTGGGTCGAGGGTACTAGCAATCAGCCCCAGCATTTT. Translating it yields CASSSPWVEGTSNQPQHF.

The chain combines TRBV13 with TRBJ2-7; D may be TRBD1 or TRBD2 (5 bases each). Per the germline V gene, CDR1 is PRHDT and CDR2 is FYEKMQ (reference sequence). This CDR3 is built from 13 residues. Trimming pared 5 bases from V and 1 base from J, leaving 9 bases between. The CDR3 spells CASSGDGSYEQYF. In nucleotides, the CDR3 is TGTGCCAGCAGCGGGGACGGATCCTACGAGCAGTACTTC.

The V gene is TRBV6-1, the J gene TRBJ2-1, with 9 bases lining up with TRBD2. The CDR3 loop spans 15 amino acids. Germline loops: CDR1 MNHNS, CDR2 SASEGT. V gave up 8 bases and J gave up 9 bases; unmatched junction bases: 14. The CDR3 protein is CASQRGRASYVEQFF. CDR3 nucleotide sequence: TGTGCCAGCCAACGCGGGAGGGCGTCTTATGTTGAGCAGTTCTTC.

For this clone: The sample contains more than one DNA sequence encoding this CDR3. V and J are TRBV4-2 and TRBJ2-7, with 7 bases matching TRBD2. The length of the CDR3 is 14 residues. From germline, CDR1 is LGHNA and CDR2 YNFKEQ. The V and J ends lost 0 bases and 2 bases, in that order; junction bases with no gene match: 1. The CDR3 region is CASSQESGTYEQYF. The CDR3 region has the DNA TGTGCCAGCAGCCAAGAGAGCGGGACCTACGAGCAGTACTTC.

Concerning this clone itself: Other nucleotide sequences from this sample produce the same CDR3. The V gene is TRBV7-9, the J gene TRBJ2-1, with 7 bases fitting TRBD1. Germline V gene lookup returns CDR1 SEHNR and CDR2 FQNEAQ (reference sequence). The CDR3 extends over 15 amino acids. The ends lost 2 bases at V and 0 bases at J; junction bases unmatched: 1. The CDR3 nucleotides read TGTGCCAGCAGCTTACGACAGGGCTCCTACAATGAGCAGTTCTTC. This gives the protein CASSLRQGSYNEQFF.

CDR3 sequence: CATSREGQTYSNQPQHF. CDR3 DNA: TGTGCCACCAGCAGAGAGGGACAGACCTATAGCAATCAGCCCCAGCATTTT. This rearrangement joins TRBV15 to TRBJ1-5; 7 nucleotides match TRBD1. J lost 0 bases, V lost 0 bases, and 5 bases had no gene match. Germline V gene lookup returns CDR1 LNHNV and CDR2 YYDKDF (reference sequence). This CDR3 has 17 residues.

The CDR3, as DNA: TGTGCCAGCAGTTACGCCTGGACAGGAAGCTCCTACGAGCAGTACTTC. It yields the protein CASSYAWTGSSYEQYF. The gene calls are TRBV6-6 and TRBJ2-7, with TRBD1 identical over 7 bases. V shed 2 bases, J shed 0 bases, and the junction held 7 bases outside the gene matches. Germline V lookup: CDR1 MNHNY, CDR2 SVGAGI (reference sequence). The CDR3 covers 16 residues.

This clone was seen only once. V usage is TRBV6-5 and J usage is TRBJ1-2, with 8 bases that match TRBD1. The CDR3 totals 14 residues. J lost 4 bases, V lost 4 bases, and 5 bases had no gene match. Looked up from germline, CDR1 is MNHEY and CDR2 is SVGAGI. The DNA for the CDR3 is TGTGCCAGCAGTTCGACAGGGGAGAGCTATGGCTACACCTTC. Its protein product is CASSSTGESYGYTF.

This clone was seen only once. The chain combines TRBV6-5 with TRBJ2-1; TRBD2 aligns across 13 bases. Germline CDR1 and CDR2: MNHEY and SVGAGI. This CDR3 spans 14 amino acids. The V and J ends lost 6 bases and 16 bases, in that order; junction bases with no gene match: 12. CDR3 DNA sequence: TGTGCCAGCAGACCCGGACTAGCGGGAGAGGGGGTCTTCTTC. Its translation: CASRPGLAGEGVFF.

This chain joins TRBV7-9 and TRBJ2-7; 10 bases align to TRBD1. Germline CDR1 reads SEHNR; CDR2 reads FQNEAQ (reference sequence). Trimming took 6 bases from V and 5 from J; bases not matched to a gene: 10. This CDR3 spans 15 amino acids. CDR3: CASSRDRGISDEQYF. CDR3 DNA: TGTGCCAGCAGTCGGGACAGGGGAATTAGCGACGAGCAGTACTTC.

V gene TRBV5-1 combines with J gene TRBJ2-3; 12 bases map to TRBD2. CDR1 and CDR2 from the germline V gene are SGHRS and YFSETQ. Trimming cost V 0 bases and J 6 bases; bases outside gene matches: 5. The CDR3 is made up of 16 amino acids. The CDR3: CASSLARLAGGDTQYF. In nucleotides, the CDR3 is TGCGCCAGCAGCTTGGCCCGGCTAGCGGGAGGGGATACGCAGTATTTT.

A single count supports this clone. This chain joins TRBV10-2 and TRBJ2-7, with 7 bases lining up with TRBD1. The germline gives CDR1 WSHSY, CDR2 SAAADI. The CDR3 spans 15 residues. V gave up 6 bases and J gave up 3 bases; unmatched junction bases: 11. Here the CDR3 reads CASRPTGQIDYEQYF. In nucleotides, the CDR3 is TGCGCCAGCAGACCCACGGGACAGATAGACTACGAGCAGTACTTC.

V usage is TRBV7-2 and J usage is TRBJ2-1; D is unclear. Between the trimmed V and J ends, which lost 1 base and 8 bases, there was a span of 6 bases. Germline values: CDR1 SGHTA, CDR2 FQGNSA. This CDR3 is 12 amino acids long. In DNA form, the CDR3 reads TGTGCCAGCAGCTTAGGAGGTTATGAGCAGTTCTTC. Protein sequence: CASSLGGYEQFF.

V usage is TRBV27 and J usage is TRBJ1-4; weak D call: TRBD1 (5 bases). The V gene lost 6 bases and the J gene lost 5 bases, with 13 bases spanning the gap. Looked up from germline, CDR1 is MNHEY and CDR2 is SMNVEV (reference sequence). The CDR3 has 14 residues. The CDR3, as DNA: TGTGCCAGCAGACCCGCAGGGTCAAATGAAAAACTGTTTTTT. Translated: CASRPAGSNEKLFF. The whole variable domain, filled in from reference TRBV27 and TRBJ1-4, reads EAQVTQNPRYLITVTGKKLTVTCSQNMNHEYMSWYRQDPGLGLRQIYYSMNVEVTDKGDVPEGYKVSRKEKRNFPLILESPSPNQTSLYFCASRPAGSNEKLFFGSGTQLSVL.

The genes are TRBV5-1 and TRBJ2-1, with D possibly TRBD2 on 5 matching bases. V lost 3 bases, J lost 4 bases, and 14 bases lay in between. This CDR3 comprises 15 residues. Germline CDR1 and CDR2: SGHRS and YFSETQ. The CDR3 coding sequence is TGCGCCAGCAGCTGGGAGTTAGAAAAATACAATGAGCAGTTCTTC. Amino acids: CASSWELEKYNEQFF.

The V call is TRBV29-1, the J call TRBJ2-1; the D gene is possibly TRBD2 (5 bases). The germline V and J ends were trimmed by 7 bases and 3 bases, with 19 bases remaining between them. The CDR3 is 15 residues long. The germline V gene encodes CDR1 SQVTM and CDR2 ANQGSEA. CDR3 bases: TGCAGCGGGCGACTTGATCGCGGGTTCTACAATGAGCAGTTCTTC. Its protein product is CSGRLDRGFYNEQFF.

About this clone: The same CDR3 can be traced to other DNA sequences in this sample. This chain joins TRBV7-8 and TRBJ2-7; TRBD2 might be the D (7 bases). The germline gives CDR1 SGHVS, CDR2 FQNEAQ. This CDR3 has 15 residues. Deletions cut 3 bases from V and 2 bases from J, with 14 bases between. The CDR3 spells CASSLAGGRAYEQYF. The CDR3 DNA reads TGTGCCAGCAGCTTGGCCGGGGGGCGAGCCTACGAGCAGTACTTC. Complete variable domain (other parts from reference TRBV7-8 and TRBJ2-7): GAGVSQSPRYKVAKRGQDVALRCDPISGHVSLFWYQQALGQGPEFLTYFQNEAQLDKSGLPSDRFFAERPEGSVSTLKIQRTQQEDSAVYLCASSLAGGRAYEQYFGPGTRLTVT.

The rearrangement links TRBV11-2 to TRBJ2-3; 9 nucleotides align to TRBD1. Germline V lookup: CDR1 SGHAT, CDR2 FQNNGV. CDR3 length: 18 amino acids. V shed 0 bases, J shed 2 bases, and the junction held 9 bases outside the gene matches. The CDR3 nucleotides are TGTGCCAGCAGCTTAGATCTTGTTACAGGGGGCTCCACAGATACGCAGTATTTT. Translated, it gives CASSLDLVTGGSTDTQYF.

V is TRBV30 and J is TRBJ2-7, with D perhaps matching TRBD1 (6 bases). The germline V gene has CDR1 GTSNPN and CDR2 SVGIG (reference sequence). This CDR3 has 15 residues. Trimming removed 7 bases from V and 1 base from J, with 20 bases in between. Here the CDR3 reads CAYTRGDMFSYEQYF. CDR3 DNA sequence: TGTGCCTATACCCGAGGGGACATGTTTTCCTACGAGCAGTACTTC.

The sample holds one count of this clone. The chain carries TRBV7-9 and TRBJ1-3, with no clear D. The CDR3 covers 13 residues. The germline V and J ends were trimmed by 5 bases and 5 bases, with 10 bases remaining between them. In germline, CDR1 is SEHNR, CDR2 FQNEAQ (reference sequence). CDR3 bases: TGTGCCAGCAGCCCGCGGGAGAGAAACACCATATATTTT. Amino acid sequence: CASSPRERNTIYF. The whole variable domain, remainder taken from reference TRBV7-9 and TRBJ1-3, is DTGVSQNPRHKITKRGQNVTFRCDPISEHNRLYWYRQTLGQGPEFLTYFQNEAQLEKSRLLSDRFSAERPKGSFSTLEIQRTEQGDSAMYLCASSPRERNTIYFGEGSWLTVV.